This passage covers 12 T cell receptor beta chains from one sample sequenced in a study of blood T cell repertoires in COVID-19. This table comes from immunoSEQ multiplex PCR, and its TCRdb copy is limited to in-frame clones, with some not included. Counted here are about 33,000 clones, approximately 86% occurring once; the ten biggest clones make up around a fifth. What was sequenced was peripheral blood. Receptors originate from a man between 65 and 85 years old with acute or convalescent COVID-19.

The chain employs TRBV7-8 and TRBJ1-2; the D gene is possibly TRBD1 (5 bases). Germline CDR1 is SGHVS and CDR2 is FQNEAQ. V was shortened by 2 bases and J by 1 base, with 11 bases between the two germline ends. The CDR3 is made up of 15 amino acids. The CDR3 bases are TGTGCCAGCAGCTTACGCCGGGGGGGTAACTATGGCTACACCTTC. It encodes CASSLRRGGNYGYTF.

J is TRBJ2-3 and V is TRBV29-1, with 9 bases matching TRBD1. CDR3 length equals 13 residues. Germline CDR1 reads SQVTM; CDR2 reads ANQGSEA. The V segment lost 6 bases and the J segment 6 bases; nucleotides outside the gene matches: 7. The CDR3 region is CSVGTGRGDTQYF. The CDR3 bases are TGCAGCGTGGGGACAGGGCGAGGGGATACGCAGTATTTT.

V and J are TRBV4-2 and TRBJ1-4; no clear D gene. Germline CDR1 reads LGHNA; CDR2 reads YNFKEQ. The ends were cut back, 1 base at V and 7 bases at J, with 7 bases in the middle. This CDR3 comprises 13 residues. CDR3 sequence reads: CASSQGNSEKLFF. CDR3 in DNA: TGTGCCAGCAGCCAAGGAAATAGTGAAAAACTGTTTTTT.

The rearrangement links TRBV29-1 to TRBJ1-2; D may be TRBD1 (5 bases). V shed 1 base and J shed 7 bases, with 13 bases lying between them. The CDR3 has 13 residues. Germline CDR1 is SQVTM and CDR2 is ANQGSEA. CDR3 residues: CSVEGPGSGGYTF. In DNA form, the CDR3 reads TGCAGCGTTGAAGGCCCAGGGTCCGGTGGCTACACCTTC.

A single count supports this clone. The chain couples TRBV11-1 to TRBJ2-7, with D unclear. From germline, CDR1 is SGHAT and CDR2 FQDESV (reference sequence). The V end lost 1 base, the J end lost 2 bases, and 12 bases lay between the germline ends. CDR3 length: 15 amino acids. This CDR3 is CASSLGGSSAYEQYF. The CDR3 DNA reads as TGTGCCAGCAGCTTAGGAGGCAGTTCGGCCTACGAGCAGTACTTC.

The chain carries TRBV3-1 (or the pseudogene TRBV3-2) and TRBJ1-6; 10 bases align to TRBD1. This CDR3 has 15 amino acids. CDR1 and CDR2 (germline): LGHDT, YNNKEL (reference sequence). The J segment lost 7 bases and the V segment lost 5 bases, leaving 5 bases of the junction unmatched. DNA for the CDR3: TGTGCCAGCAGCGCCCGGACAGGGGGAAATTCACCCCTCCACTTT. Its translation: CASSARTGGNSPLHF.

This rearrangement joins TRBV28 to TRBJ2-7; TRBD1 is a possible D gene (6 bases). The CDR3 contains 13 residues. V was shortened by 6 bases and J by 1 base, with 10 bases between the two germline ends. Per germline, CDR1 MDHEN and CDR2 SYDVKM. In DNA form, the CDR3 reads TGTGCCAGCAGCACCACAGGGTCCTACGAGCAGTACTTC. This codes for CASSTTGSYEQYF. Supplemented by reference TRBV28 and TRBJ2-7, the full variable domain reads DVKVTQSSRYLVKRTGEKVFLECVQDMDHENMFWYRQDPGLGLRLIYFSYDVKMKEKGDIPEGYSVSREKKERFSLILESASTNQTSMYLCASSTTGSYEQYFGPGTRLTVT.

The rearrangement uses TRBV4-3 and TRBJ2-1; possibly TRBD2 for D (7 bases). The CDR3 spans 18 residues. The V gene lost 0 bases and the J gene lost 4 bases, with 19 bases spanning the gap. In germline, CDR1 is LGHNA, CDR2 YSLEER. CDR3 region: CASSQEGPGGGGYNEQFF. CDR3 nucleotide sequence: TGCGCCAGCAGCCAAGAAGGCCCGGGGGGCGGAGGTTACAATGAGCAGTTCTTC.

The V call is TRBV21-1, the J call TRBJ1-4; the table's D call of TRBD1 was not tested on the DNA. TRBV21-1 is reported as a pseudogene. There are 16 residues in the CDR3. The CDR3 nucleotides read TGTGCCAGCAGCAAAGTGGGCAGTGCAACTAATGAAAAACTGTTTTTT. Its protein is CASSKVGSATNEKLFF.

The V call is TRBV7-9, the J call TRBJ1-2; possible D gene TRBD1, 6 bases. The CDR3 consists of 15 residues. V was pared by 5 bases and J by 3 bases, with 16 bases between. The germline V gene has CDR1 SEHNR and CDR2 FQNEAQ (reference sequence). The CDR3 loop is CASSPRGGRDYGYTF. The DNA for the CDR3 is TGTGCCAGCAGCCCTCGGGGGGGGCGAGACTATGGCTACACCTTC. Drawing the rest from reference TRBV7-9 and TRBJ1-2, the complete variable domain is DTGVSQNPRHKITKRGQNVTFRCDPISEHNRLYWYRQTLGQGPEFLTYFQNEAQLEKSRLLSDRFSAERPKGSFSTLEIQRTEQGDSAMYLCASSPRGGRDYGYTFGSGTRLTVV.

This chain uses TRBV9 with TRBJ2-7, with 8 nucleotides matching TRBD2. The CDR3 runs to 18 residues. V was clipped by 3 bases and J by 3 bases; unmatched bases: 17. The V gene's germline CDR1 is SGDLS and CDR2 YYNGEE. As DNA, the CDR3 is TGTGCCAGCAGCGGGGGTACGGGACTAGAAGGTTTTAACTACGAGCAGTACTTC. Its translation is CASSGGTGLEGFNYEQYF.

This rearrangement joins TRBV13 to TRBJ1-5; the match to TRBD1 covers 11 bases. The V gene's germline CDR1 is PRHDT and CDR2 FYEKMQ (reference sequence). The CDR3 totals 15 residues. V shed 3 bases, J shed 7 bases, and the junction held 5 bases outside the gene matches. CDR3 residues: CASSFSGQGGQPQHF. The CDR3 DNA sequence: TGTGCCAGCAGCTTTTCGGGACAGGGGGGACAGCCCCAGCATTTT.